This TCR beta chain emerged from a study of control samples from healthy donors and cancer patients. Sequencing was performed with immunoSEQ multiplex PCR; in TCRdb, only in-frame clones are kept and a portion is missing. The table lists roughly 86,000 clones, 91% of them singletons, with approximately 14% in the top ten. Germline V lookup: CDR1 LNHDA, CDR2 SQIVND (reference sequence). This CDR3 has 11 amino acids. V was shortened by 6 bases and J by 7 bases, with 10 bases between the two germline ends. The sequenced sample was blood. The receptor comes from a man under 40 in good health. V usage is TRBV19 and J usage is TRBJ2-7; a possible D gene is TRBD1 (6 bases). This chain's CDR3 is CASRGGREQYF. The DNA for the CDR3 is TGTGCCAGTAGAGGGGGTCGGGAGCAGTACTTC. The whole variable domain, remainder taken from reference TRBV19 and TRBJ2-7, is DGGITQSPKYLFRKEGQNVTLSCEQNLNHDAMYWYRQDPGQGLRLIYYSQIVNDFQKGDIAEGYSVSREKKESFPLTVTSAQKNPTAFYLCASRGGREQYFGPGTRLTVT.